This T cell receptor (beta chain) was sequenced for a study of read filtering for tumor transcriptome and immune sequencing. On the study more broadly: Revised staging placed roughly 8 patients in R-ISS I, about 17 in II, about seven in III. Overall study findings and caveats: Even smaller IR-seq throughput identified most shared clonotypes.

Per germline, CDR1 SGHTS and CDR2 YDEGEE. The CDR3 has 13 amino acids. Between the trimmed V and J ends, which lost 4 bases and 4 bases, there was a span of 8 bases. To note about this clonotype: Its antigen is not identified.

Every patient had bone marrow sampled while the disease was active. This library used roughly 370 ng RNA and molecular barcoded adaptors spanning alpha/delta and beta/gamma chains. TCRdb independently ran MiXCR on the reads; one entry per CDR3 protein. The sample has about 38,000 distinct CDR3 sequences, 14% seen once. The sample taken for sequencing was a population of CD138-negative cells sorted from bone marrow. This sequence joins TRBV5-8 and TRBJ2-2; D unresolved. The sequence derives from a donor at least 40 years old with multiple myeloma. Here the CDR3 reads CASSPVSTGELFF. CDR3 DNA: TGTGCCAGCAGCCCCGTCTCCACCGGGGAGCTGTTTTTT.